This T cell receptor beta chain derives from a study of identical twins (dated by TCRdb to the mid-2010s). Describing the broader study: TCR alpha and beta repertoires from monozygotic twins, unrelated adults of various ages and cord blood were deep-sequenced to test whether fetal clonotypes persist. To rule out contamination, the twin experiments were replicated at different times with different library preparation protocols. The paper's findings and limits, for the study overall: Compared with coincidental sharing between unrelated individuals, an excess of low generation-probability sequences was observed among out-of-frame TCR alpha sequences shared between twins. Because the same donors could not be followed over many years, the conclusions relied on cross-sectional statistical analysis. Fewer insertions were carried by abundant cord blood beta clonotypes, a similar but weaker trend appeared in young adult naive repertoires, and no such trend appeared in memory repertoires. In monozygotic twins, out-of-frame TCR alpha sharing was systematically underestimated by recombination models, although the models agreed with sharing between unrelated individuals. Invariant T cells such as MAIT and iNKT could partly confound zero-insertion analyses, though diverse VJ usage argued against this for most clonotypes. In beta out-of-frame sequences, excess twin sharing was weaker, because having fewer shared sequences lowered the signal-to-noise ratio.

Every donor in the study was a healthy Caucasian. The twin cohort comprised three pairs of female monozygotic twins, all aged roughly 18 to 30 years. CD4+ and CD8+ T cell populations were isolated with positive isolation kits from Invitrogen. A remark on this clonotype: Its recognized antigen is unknown. No much larger clonotype is one base removed from it; base qualities were not supplied.

The method was 5' RACE. Sequencing relied on an Illumina HiSeq 2000. A universal primer binding site was introduced by template switching, and a unique molecular identifier was present in the final cDNA, enabling accurate counting of TCR cDNA molecules. First-strand cDNA for TCR alpha and beta chains was synthesized from specific primers in the conserved constant-segment region. Each cDNA library was double barcoded, with a SMART-Mk sample barcode plus Illumina barcodes, to control for contamination. TruSeq adapter sequences and Illumina sample barcodes were added in two successive PCR steps. The TCR alpha and beta cDNA libraries were sequenced on the Illumina HiSeq platform using custom primers. Regarding the original processing steps: MiGEC was used to process raw reads and extract unique molecular identifiers, and MiXCR was used to find CDR3 positions. Recombination models were inferred per individual with the repgenHMM and IGoR tools using an EM algorithm. Shared clonotypes were analyzed with the tcR package in R, and sharing was normalized by the product of cloneset sizes. To study raw recombination free of thymic and clonal selection effects, out-of-frame nonproductive sequences were analyzed. The raw public data were reprocessed by TCRdb itself: fastp quality trimming at Q25, MiXCR clonotype calling, in-frame beta chains only. Identical CDR3 protein sequences are pooled into one entry, listed with their most common genes and DNA. These V and J calls rely on TCRdb rather than the paper's analysis. The sample profile shows 250,000 to 300,000 distinct CDR3 sequences; 6.5% to 9.5% of them were found once. The ten largest clonotypes hold approximately 3% of the sample.

In the germline V gene, CDR1 corresponds to SGHTA and CDR2 to FQGNSA. The CDR3 runs 22 residues from the cysteine to the phenylalanine. The entry retains the CDR3 DNA only, 66 bases that are in frame from base 1. V has 6 bases trimmed and J has 5 bases trimmed; junction bases matching no gene number 21. These sequences were also reported in another study, on yellow fever vaccine responses in identical twins. The second source states: The T cell response to vaccination in identical twins was reported by the authors to appear partly convergent and partly personalized. Focusing on identical twins, the study followed the T cell clones that responded to the vaccine, and did so with precision.

Sequenced input: CD8+ T cells sorted from blood. This chain is built from TRBV7-2 and TRBJ2-2; a stretch of 16 junction bases matches TRBD2. This receptor was obtained from a woman aged 18-29 years in good health. The bases are TGTGCCAGCAGACCCTATCCAGGGACTAGCGGGAGGGCCGAGTCCCGGACCGGGGAGCTGTTTTTT. This gives the protein CASRPYPGTSGRAESRTGELFF.